The T cell receptor beta chain described here comes from a study of blood T cells in healthy people across ages. A second PCR of about 6 to 12 cycles used a sample-barcoded 5' primer and a J-beta primer mix. The template-switch adaptor, which had 12 random nucleotides, put a tag on each cDNA molecule. TCRdb used MiXCR to reprocess the 5' RACE reads, holding one entry per CDR3 protein. Of around 1,500,000 distinct CDR3 sequences in the sample, approximately 28% were seen once. Trimming took 4 bases from V and 5 from J, leaving 17 bases between them. Germline lookup yields CDR1 SEHNR and CDR2 FQNEAQ (reference sequence). This CDR3 has 15 amino acids. Study-level results: Donors of long life had a larger count of naive CD4+ cells and greater diversity than aged donors. It was held that diversity estimates obtained from one million T cells represented underestimates.

As regards this clonotype: Its specificity is not known.

The receptor was isolated from a woman aged 25 to 45 in good health. Specimen: blood. The chain links TRBV7-9 to TRBJ1-1; no firm D call. In DNA form, the CDR3 reads TGTGCCAGCAGCTCGCCCGGGTCCTCGGGAACTGAAGCTTTCTTT. As protein: CASSSPGSSGTEAFF.